Listed below are T cell receptor beta chains from one sample, sequenced in a study of CD8 T cells in Susac syndrome. MiXCR, applied by TCRdb to the immunoSEQ multiplex PCR reads, yields one record per CDR3 protein. This table has some 200,000 distinct CDR3 sequences, less than 95% appearing once. Sequenced: CD4+ T cells from PBMCs. These receptors were collected from a human donor in good health. CDR3s include the opening cysteine and the closing phenylalanine or tryptophan. D genes are given only for firm matches. Not all rows give a size; the values are once, few, many and, for expanded clones, a class.

.	TRBV3-1	.	TRBJ2-3	TGTGCCAGCAGATCCAGCGGGATAGGGGGAGATACGCAGTATTTT	CASRSSGIGGDTQYF
.	TRBV11-3	.	TRBJ2-2	TGTGCCAGCAGCCCCGGACTTAGGCAAGACGGGGAGCTGTTTTTT	CASSPGLRQDGELFF
.	TRBV12-3/TRBV12-4	.	TRBJ2-2	TGTGCCAGCAGTTTACCCGGGGAGCTGTTTTTT	CASSLPGELFF
.	TRBV20-1	.	TRBJ2-1	TGCAGTGCTAGTCACCCTCGGCAGGCCAATGAGCAGTTCTTC	CSASHPRQANEQFF
TRBD2	TRBV27	.	TRBJ2-7	TGTGCCAGCAGTTTAATCGGCGGGAGGTCATCGGGCGAGCAGTACTTC	CASSLIGGRSSGEQYF
TRBD1	TRBV5-1	.	TRBJ1-1	TGCGCCAGCAGCACCGGGACAGGGTTGAACACTGAAGCTTTCTTT	CASSTGTGLNTEAFF
TRBD2	TRBV20-1	few	TRBJ2-3	TGCAGTGCTTCGGGGGGGACAGATACGCAGTATTTT	CSASGGTDTQYF
.	TRBV29-1	.	TRBJ2-7	TGCAGCGTTGAAAGCGGAGGGAGTGGAACCTACGAGCAGTACTTC	CSVESGGSGTYEQYF
TRBD1	TRBV29-1	.	TRBJ2-5	TGCAGCGTTAAGACAGGGGGCTGGGAGACCCAGTACTTC	CSVKTGGWETQYF
TRBD1	TRBV28	once	TRBJ1-1	TGTGCCAGCAGCAACACCCCCGGGACAGGGGAAGCTTTCTTT	CASSNTPGTGEAFF
.	TRBV19	.	TRBJ2-2	TGTGCCAGTAATAGCCAGCCCGGGGAGCTGTTTTTT	CASNSQPGELFF
TRBD1	TRBV9	once	TRBJ1-2	TGTGCCAGCAGCGGGGACAGGGAGAGGGCTAACTATGGCTACACCTTC	CASSGDRERANYGYTF
.	TRBV29-1	.	TRBJ2-2	TGCAGCGTGGAACGGGGCACCGGGGAGCTGTTTTTT	CSVERGTGELFF
.	TRBV7-8	once	TRBJ2-7	TGTGCCAGCAGCTTAATGGACAGCGATACCTACGAGCAGTACTTC	CASSLMDSDTYEQYF
.	TRBV28	few	TRBJ1-5	TGTGCCAGCAGTTTAGCGGGTTATCAGCCCCAGCATTTT	CASSLAGYQPQHF
.	TRBV29-1	.	TRBJ2-1	TGCAGCGGTGGGGTAGGGCGAAGGGGCAATGAGCAGTTCTTC	CSGGVGRRGNEQFF
.	TRBV11-2	few	TRBJ2-3	TGTGCCAGCAGCTTAGACGGGAGACATACAGATACGCAGTATTTT	CASSLDGRHTDTQYF
TRBD1	TRBV20-1	.	TRBJ2-2	TGCAGTGCTCCGGACAGGACGAACACCGGGGAGCTGTTTTTT	CSAPDRTNTGELFF
TRBD2	TRBV29-1	.	TRBJ2-7	TGCAGCGGCCGAAGCGGACTAGCGGGAGGCGAGCAGTACTTC	CSGRSGLAGGEQYF